The present entry profiles one TCR beta chain with its context. Its matching antigen is unknown. The data are from a study of cytomegalovirus exposure and HLA in healthy donors. Overall study: Researchers found that under 90% of under 450 genotyped donors fell within the Caucasian-associated ancestry cluster. Regarding the study as a whole: What a later analysis showed was that several of the most significant clusters appeared linked to common viral pathogens.

After removal of 4 bases from V and 0 bases from J, the junction contained 2 bases not matched to a gene. The CDR3 extends over 15 amino acids. The germline V gene encodes CDR1 SGHTA and CDR2 FQGNSA. The PCR had 60 Vbeta and 13 Jbeta primers. The data were produced by immunoSEQ multiplex PCR, yet TCRdb's version contains in-frame clones alone and is incomplete. Here the sample spans around 110,000 clones, around 75% being singletons. This receptor was obtained from a man aged 25-40 years in good health and CMV-seronegative. The specimen sequenced was PBMCs. The chain combines TRBV7-2 with TRBJ2-1; 8 bases fit TRBD2. The CDR3 region is CASSSGTSSYNEQFF. CDR3 bases: TGTGCCAGCAGCTCCGGGACTAGCTCCTACAATGAGCAGTTCTTC.